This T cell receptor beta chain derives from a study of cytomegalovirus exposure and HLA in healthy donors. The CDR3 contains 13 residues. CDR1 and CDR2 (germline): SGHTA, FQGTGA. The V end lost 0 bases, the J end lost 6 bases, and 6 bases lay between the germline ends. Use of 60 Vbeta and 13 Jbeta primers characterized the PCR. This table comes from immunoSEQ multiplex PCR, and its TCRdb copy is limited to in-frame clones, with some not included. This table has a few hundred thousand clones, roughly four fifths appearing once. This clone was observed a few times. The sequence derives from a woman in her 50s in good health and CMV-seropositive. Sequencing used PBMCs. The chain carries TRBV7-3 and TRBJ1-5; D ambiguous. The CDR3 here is CASSLTHGQPQHF. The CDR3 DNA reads TGTGCCAGCAGCTTAACACATGGTCAGCCCCAGCATTTT.